Listed here is a single T cell receptor beta chain. The antigen it recognizes is unknown. Within one base of it there is no much larger clone, and no base qualities were kept. The identical CDR3 is also encoded by other nucleotide sequences in the sample. Trimming removed 0 bases from V and 0 bases from J, leaving 2 bases between the germline ends. Looking up the germline V gene (reference sequence) yields CDR1 SGHNT and CDR2 YYREEE. Spanning cysteine to phenylalanine, the CDR3 consists of 13 amino acids. Only the CDR3 DNA stays, 39 bases, in frame from base 1. Unstimulated CD4+ memory cells were also sequenced in three donor pairs, together with CD4+ naive, CD8+ TEMRA, CD8+ naive and CD8+ effector memory subsets. Sorted unstimulated T cells and proliferating T cells recovered from mixed lymphocyte reactions were subjected to TCRbeta CDR3 sequencing. Fresh whole blood from about ten HLA-typed healthy donors served as the source for isolating PBMCs.

These data belong to a study of siplizumab effects on memory and regulatory T cells (dated by TCRdb to the late 2010s). For the wider study: The effect of the anti-CD2 antibody siplizumab on alloreactive T-cell subsets was examined in allogeneic mixed lymphocyte reactions constructed from human PBMCs.

Study-wide conclusions, independent of this receptor: In reactions with siplizumab, an average of roughly 69% of mappable alloreactive CD4+ clones were Treg-derived, compared with roughly 26% in control reactions. A naive or memory phenotype could not be assigned to roughly 75-97% of proliferating CD4+ or CD8+ clones. The cumulative frequency of alloreactive sequences traceable to unstimulated CD4+ memory T cells was significantly reduced by siplizumab. Because sequences at frequencies below about 10^-5 were poorly captured, only a minor fraction of alloreactive clones could be mapped back to unstimulated subsets. No functional confirmation was obtained for the suppressive function of proliferating Tregs from siplizumab cultures. Unstimulated naive T cells appeared to be more diverse than memory T cells, and naive cells seemed to make a substantial contribution to the alloresponse.

The receptor library was made with the immunoSEQ multiplex PCR assay. Each sample had 85,000 to 100,000 TCR templates assayed by the deep sequencing platform. Genomic DNA extracted from sorted T cells was the material used for TCRbeta CDR3 sequencing. As for how the authors treated the data: Clonal analysis of TCRbeta CDR3 data was done in the R programming language. Unstimulated samples were compared with post-reaction CFSE-low samples to define alloreactive CD4+ and CD8+ clones. Regulatory or non-regulatory origin was assigned to alloreactive CD4+ clones by matching of sequences to sorted unstimulated Treg and non-Treg repertoires. TCRdb retrieved this table from immuneACCESS and kept in-frame rearrangements only. Not all clones are present; in checked studies, unresolved V genes account for under half, and no reason is known for the remainder. V, J and clone size are those of that table, while D and trimming were read from the DNA. For this sample the table gives tens of thousands of clones, of which roughly 96% were detected only once. The ten biggest clones cover around 0.086% of the sample.

The origin of this receptor is a human donor in good health. The V and J segments used are TRBV5-4 and TRBJ2-3, with the identity of the D gene unclear. Sequenced material: naive CD8+ T cells sorted from blood. The cell subset or site label, as the study defines it: unstimulated naive T cells. The sequence in DNA is TGTGCCAGCAGCTTGGGTAGCACAGATACGCAGTATTTT. Translated, this is CASSLGSTDTQYF.